This TCR delta chain was profiled in a study of gamma-delta chains in newborns, infants, children. About the study: Innate gammadelta T cells reportedly expand polyclonally right after birth, driven by microbial exposure, per the title.

TCRdb fed the reads into CATT to redo clone calling. The data contain approximately 5,000 delta-chain clones, over 4% of them seen just once; the ten biggest clones take up approximately 6.9%. This clone was counted between two and nine times. Additional DNA sequences in this sample encode the identical CDR3. Losses at the gene ends were 0 bases for V and 0 bases for J; bases not matched to a gene: 2. Germline V gene sequence: CDR1 GEAIGNYY, CDR2 EKD. This CDR3 contains 18 residues. The clonotype was recovered from a child who was a newborn, infant or young child, either healthy, febrile or measles-vaccinated (not recorded which). The sample taken for sequencing was blood. The J gene is TRDJ3, the V gene TRDV2; 9 nucleotides line up with TRDD3. CDR3 sequence reads: CACDTLGDSSWDTRQMFF. CDR3 DNA sequence: TGTGCCTGTGACACCCTGGGGGATTCCTCCTGGGACACCCGACAGATGTTTTTC.